The T cell receptor beta chain under discussion was sequenced for a study of cytomegalovirus exposure and HLA in healthy donors. Notes on the study in general: Later on, an analysis found that several of the most significant clusters appeared to be linked to common viral pathogens, which included parvovirus B19. Sequencing depth across donors, presence/absence analyses assumed, was roughly uniform.

Trimming took 6 bases from V and 7 from J; bases not matched to a gene: 7. The germline V gene has CDR1 SGHNT and CDR2 YENEEA. The CDR3 spans 13 residues. This clone has a handful of counts. Its specificity is unknown. PCR employed 60 Vbeta and 13 Jbeta primers. In the authors' workflow: About 12 million shared chains were among the roughly 78 million unique TCR beta chains that a later analysis counted. The repertoire was sequenced with immunoSEQ multiplex PCR; TCRdb's copy has only in-frame clones and lacks some. V and J calls and clone size are given by that table; D and trimming were obtained from the DNA. The table records roughly 180,000 clones, around 78% of them present only once.

Sequencing used PBMCs. The clonotype comes from a female donor in good health and CMV-seronegative. This rearrangement joins TRBV11-3 to TRBJ1-1; 8 nucleotides line up with TRBD1. The DNA of the CDR3 is TGTGCCAGCAGAGCTTCAGGGGGCATTGAAGCTTTCTTT. Amino acid sequence: CASRASGGIEAFF.